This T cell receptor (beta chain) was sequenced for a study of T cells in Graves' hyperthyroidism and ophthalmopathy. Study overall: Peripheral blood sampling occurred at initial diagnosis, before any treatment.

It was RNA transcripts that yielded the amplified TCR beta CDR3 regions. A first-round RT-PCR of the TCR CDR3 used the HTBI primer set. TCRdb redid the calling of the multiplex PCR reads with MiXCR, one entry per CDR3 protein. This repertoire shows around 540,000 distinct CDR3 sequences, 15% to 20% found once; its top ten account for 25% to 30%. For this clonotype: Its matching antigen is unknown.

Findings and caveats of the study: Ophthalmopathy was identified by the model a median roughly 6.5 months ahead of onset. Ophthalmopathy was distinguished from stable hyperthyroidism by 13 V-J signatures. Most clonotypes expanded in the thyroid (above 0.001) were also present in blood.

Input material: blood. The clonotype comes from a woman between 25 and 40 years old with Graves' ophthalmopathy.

The DNA of the CDR3 is TGCGCCAGCAGCCAAGACCGGATCTGGGTCCGAAACATTCAGTACTTC. Encoded protein: CASSQDRIWVRNIQYF. The rearrangement uses TRBV4-1 and TRBJ2-4; no firm D call. In germline, CDR1 is MGHRA, CDR2 YSYEKL. The CDR3 has 16 residues. V lost 0 bases and J 6 bases, leaving 15 bases between the germline ends.